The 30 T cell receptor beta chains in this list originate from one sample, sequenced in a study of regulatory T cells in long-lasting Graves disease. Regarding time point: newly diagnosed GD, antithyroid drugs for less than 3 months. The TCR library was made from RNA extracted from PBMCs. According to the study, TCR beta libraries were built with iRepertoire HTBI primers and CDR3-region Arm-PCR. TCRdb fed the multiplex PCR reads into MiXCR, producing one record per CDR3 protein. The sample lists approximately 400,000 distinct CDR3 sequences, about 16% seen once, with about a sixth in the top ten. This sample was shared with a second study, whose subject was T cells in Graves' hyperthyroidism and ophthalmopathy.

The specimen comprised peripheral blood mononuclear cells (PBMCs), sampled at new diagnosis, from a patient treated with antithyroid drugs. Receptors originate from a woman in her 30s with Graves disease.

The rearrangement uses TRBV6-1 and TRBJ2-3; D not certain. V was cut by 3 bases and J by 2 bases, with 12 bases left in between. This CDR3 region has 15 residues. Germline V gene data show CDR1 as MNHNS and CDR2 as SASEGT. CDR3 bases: TGTGCCAGCAGTGACGGTATGAGCACCACAGATACGCAGTATTTT. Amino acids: CASSDGMSTTDTQYF.

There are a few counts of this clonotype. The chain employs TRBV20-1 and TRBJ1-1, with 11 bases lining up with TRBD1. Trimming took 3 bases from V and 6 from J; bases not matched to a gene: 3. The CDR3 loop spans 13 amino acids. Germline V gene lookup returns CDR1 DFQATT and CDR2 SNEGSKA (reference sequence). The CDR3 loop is CSASWGQGAEAFF. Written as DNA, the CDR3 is TGCAGTGCTAGTTGGGGACAGGGGGCTGAAGCTTTCTTT.

CDR3 sequence reads: CSARRGAYGYTF. CDR3 in DNA: TGCAGTGCTAGAAGGGGGGCTTATGGCTACACCTTC. The genes are TRBV20-1 and TRBJ1-2, with D perhaps TRBD1 (6 bases). This CDR3 comprises 12 residues. Per germline, CDR1 DFQATT and CDR2 SNEGSKA (reference sequence). V lost 2 bases, J lost 5 bases, and 9 bases lay in between.

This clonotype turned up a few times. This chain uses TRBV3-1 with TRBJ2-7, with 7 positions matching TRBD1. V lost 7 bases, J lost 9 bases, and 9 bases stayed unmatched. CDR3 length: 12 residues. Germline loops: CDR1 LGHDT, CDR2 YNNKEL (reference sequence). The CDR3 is CASTSTGKAQYF. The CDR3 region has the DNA TGTGCCAGCACCTCGACAGGGAAGGCGCAGTACTTC.

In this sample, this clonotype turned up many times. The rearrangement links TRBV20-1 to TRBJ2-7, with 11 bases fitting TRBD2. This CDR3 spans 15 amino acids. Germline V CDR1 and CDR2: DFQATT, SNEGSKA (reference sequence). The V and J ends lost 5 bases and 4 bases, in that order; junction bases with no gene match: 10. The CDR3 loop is CSAGRGVAGGYEQYF. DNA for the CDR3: TGCAGTGCTGGGCGAGGGGTAGCGGGAGGGTACGAGCAGTACTTC.

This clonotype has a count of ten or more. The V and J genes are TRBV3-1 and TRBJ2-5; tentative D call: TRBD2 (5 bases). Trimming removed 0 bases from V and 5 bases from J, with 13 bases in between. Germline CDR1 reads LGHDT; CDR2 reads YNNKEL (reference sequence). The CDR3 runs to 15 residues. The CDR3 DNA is TGTGCCAGCAGCCAAGAACCGGGATCCCCCGAGACCCAGTACTTC. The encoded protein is CASSQEPGSPETQYF.

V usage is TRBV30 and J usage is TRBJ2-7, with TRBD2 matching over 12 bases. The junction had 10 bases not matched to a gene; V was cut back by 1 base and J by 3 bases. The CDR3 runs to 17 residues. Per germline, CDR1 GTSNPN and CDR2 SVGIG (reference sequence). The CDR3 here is CAWSALKTSGRVYEQYF. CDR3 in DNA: TGTGCCTGGAGTGCCCTCAAGACTAGCGGGAGAGTCTACGAGCAGTACTTC. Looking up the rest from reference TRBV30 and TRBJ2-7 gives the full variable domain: SQTIHQWPATLVQPVGSPLSLECTVEGTSNPNLYWYRQAAGRGLQLLFYSVGIGQISSEVPQNLSASRPQDRQFILSSKKLLLSDSGFYLCAWSALKTSGRVYEQYFGPGTRLTVT.

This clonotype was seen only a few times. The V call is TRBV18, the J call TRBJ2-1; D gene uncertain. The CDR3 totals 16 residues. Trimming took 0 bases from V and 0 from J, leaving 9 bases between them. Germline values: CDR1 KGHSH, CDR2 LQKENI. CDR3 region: CASSPPWGSSYNEQFF. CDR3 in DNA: TGTGCCAGCTCACCACCATGGGGAAGCTCCTACAATGAGCAGTTCTTC.

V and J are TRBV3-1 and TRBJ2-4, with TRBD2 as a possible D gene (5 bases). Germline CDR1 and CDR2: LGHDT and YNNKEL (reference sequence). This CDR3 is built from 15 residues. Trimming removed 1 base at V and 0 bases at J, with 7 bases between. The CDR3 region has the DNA TGTGCCAGCAGCCAAGGGACTGTAGCCAAAAACATTCAGTACTTC. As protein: CASSQGTVAKNIQYF.

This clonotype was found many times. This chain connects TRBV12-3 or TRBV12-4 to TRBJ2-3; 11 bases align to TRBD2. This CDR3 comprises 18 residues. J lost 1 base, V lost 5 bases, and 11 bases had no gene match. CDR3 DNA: TGTGCCAGCAGTACACCTAGGCCACTAGCGGGAGGCACAGATACGCAGTATTTT. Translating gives CASSTPRPLAGGTDTQYF.

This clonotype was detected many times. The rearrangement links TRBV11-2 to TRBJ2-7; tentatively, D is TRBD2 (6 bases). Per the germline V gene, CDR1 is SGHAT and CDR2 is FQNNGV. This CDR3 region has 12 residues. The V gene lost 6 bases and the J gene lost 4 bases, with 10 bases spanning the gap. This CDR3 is CASSHGTYEQYF. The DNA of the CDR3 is TGTGCCAGCAGTCACGGGACTTACGAGCAGTACTTC.

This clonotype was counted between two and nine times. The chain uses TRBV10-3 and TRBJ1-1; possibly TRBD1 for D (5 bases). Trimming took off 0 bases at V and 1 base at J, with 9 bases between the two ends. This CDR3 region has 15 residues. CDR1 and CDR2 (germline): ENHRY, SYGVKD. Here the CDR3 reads CAISESSGQNTEAFF. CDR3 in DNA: TGTGCCATCAGTGAGTCGTCAGGGCAGAACACTGAAGCTTTCTTT.

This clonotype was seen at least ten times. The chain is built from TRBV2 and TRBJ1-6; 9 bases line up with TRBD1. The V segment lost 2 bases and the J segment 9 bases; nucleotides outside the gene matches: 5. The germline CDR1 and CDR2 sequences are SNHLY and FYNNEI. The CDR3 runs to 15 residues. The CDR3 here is CASSELLGQGSPLHF. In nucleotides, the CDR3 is TGTGCCAGCAGTGAATTATTGGGACAGGGTTCACCCCTCCACTTT.

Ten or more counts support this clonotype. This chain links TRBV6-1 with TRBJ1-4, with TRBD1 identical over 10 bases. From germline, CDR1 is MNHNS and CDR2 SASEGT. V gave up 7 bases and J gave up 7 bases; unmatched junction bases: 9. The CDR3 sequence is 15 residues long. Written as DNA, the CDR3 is TGTGCCAGCACTCCACGGGACAGGGGTACTGAAAAACTGTTTTTT. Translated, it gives CASTPRDRGTEKLFF.

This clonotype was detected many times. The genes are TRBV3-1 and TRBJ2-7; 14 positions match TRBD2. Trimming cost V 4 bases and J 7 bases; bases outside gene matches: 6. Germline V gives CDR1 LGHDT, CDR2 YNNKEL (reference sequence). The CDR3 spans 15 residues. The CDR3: CASSPGLAGVQEQYF. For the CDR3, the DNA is TGTGCCAGCAGCCCGGGACTAGCGGGAGTGCAAGAGCAGTACTTC.

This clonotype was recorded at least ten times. The CDR3 nucleotides are TGTGCCAGCAGCGCTGGGTTGCCAGGGTTGAACACTGAAGCTTTCTTT. Its translation is CASSAGLPGLNTEAFF. The J gene is TRBJ1-1, the V gene TRBV28, with TRBD1 as a possible D gene (5 bases). Germline V lookup: CDR1 MDHEN, CDR2 SYDVKM. The V and J ends lost 6 bases and 0 bases respectively, with 17 bases between them. This CDR3 region has 16 residues.

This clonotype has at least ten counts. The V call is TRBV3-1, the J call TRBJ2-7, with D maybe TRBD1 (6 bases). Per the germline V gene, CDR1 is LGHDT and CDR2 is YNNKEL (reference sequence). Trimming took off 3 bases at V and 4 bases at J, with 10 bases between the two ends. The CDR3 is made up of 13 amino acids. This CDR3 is CASSHLRGYEQYF. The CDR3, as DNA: TGTGCCAGCAGCCACCTCAGGGGTTACGAGCAGTACTTC.

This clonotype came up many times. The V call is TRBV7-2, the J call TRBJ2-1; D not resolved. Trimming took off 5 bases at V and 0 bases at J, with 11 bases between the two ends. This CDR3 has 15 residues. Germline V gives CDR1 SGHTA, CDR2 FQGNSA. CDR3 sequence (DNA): TGTGCCAGCAGCCCCCTTCGAAACTCCTACAATGAGCAGTTCTTC. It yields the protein CASSPLRNSYNEQFF.

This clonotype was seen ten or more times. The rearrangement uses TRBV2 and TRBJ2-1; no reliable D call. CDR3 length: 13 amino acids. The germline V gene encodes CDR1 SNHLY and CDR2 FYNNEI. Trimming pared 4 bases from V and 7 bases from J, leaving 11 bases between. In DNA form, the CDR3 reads TGTGCCAGCAGTGTGATAATGGGTAATGAGCAGTTCTTC. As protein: CASSVIMGNEQFF.

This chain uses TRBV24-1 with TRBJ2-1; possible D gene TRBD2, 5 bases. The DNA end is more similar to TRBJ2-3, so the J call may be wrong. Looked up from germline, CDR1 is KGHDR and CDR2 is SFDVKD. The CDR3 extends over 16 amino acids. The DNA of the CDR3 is TGTGCCACCAGTGATTTTCCCCGGGGAAGTTCGAGTACGCAGTATTTT. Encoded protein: CATSDFPRGSSSTQYF.

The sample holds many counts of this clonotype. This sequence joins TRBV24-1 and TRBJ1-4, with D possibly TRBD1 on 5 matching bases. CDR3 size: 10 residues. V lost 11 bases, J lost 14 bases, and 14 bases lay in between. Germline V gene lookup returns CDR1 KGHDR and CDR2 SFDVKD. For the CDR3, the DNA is TGTGCCAGGATGGGGCCTACGCTGTTTTTT. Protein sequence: CARMGPTLFF.

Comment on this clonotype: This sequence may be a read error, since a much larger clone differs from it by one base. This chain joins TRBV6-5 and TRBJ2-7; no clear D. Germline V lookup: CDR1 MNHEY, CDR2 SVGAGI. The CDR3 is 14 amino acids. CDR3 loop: CASCYGEVSYEQYF. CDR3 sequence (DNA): TGTGCCAGCTGTTACGGTGAGGTCTCCTACGAGCAGTACTTC.

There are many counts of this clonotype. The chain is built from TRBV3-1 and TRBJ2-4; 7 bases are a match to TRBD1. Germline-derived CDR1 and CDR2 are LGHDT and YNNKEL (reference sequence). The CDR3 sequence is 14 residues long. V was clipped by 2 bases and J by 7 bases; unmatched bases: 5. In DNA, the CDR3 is TGTGCCAGCAGCCAAACCGGGACAGTGAACATTCAGTACTTC. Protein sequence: CASSQTGTVNIQYF. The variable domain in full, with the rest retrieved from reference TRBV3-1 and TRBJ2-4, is DTAVSQTPKYLVTQMGNDKSIKCEQNLGHDTMYWYKQDSKKFLKIMFSYNNKELIINETVPNRFSPKSPDKAHLNLHINSLELGDSAVYFCASSQTGTVNIQYFGAGTRLSVL.

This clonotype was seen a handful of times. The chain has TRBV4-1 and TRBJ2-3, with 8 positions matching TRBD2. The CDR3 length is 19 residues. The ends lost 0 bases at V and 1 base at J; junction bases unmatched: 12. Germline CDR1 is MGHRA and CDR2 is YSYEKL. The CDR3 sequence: CASSQDRRIAGSRTDTQYF. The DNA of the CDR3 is TGCGCCAGCAGCCAAGATCGGAGGATAGCGGGGTCCCGCACAGATACGCAGTATTTT.

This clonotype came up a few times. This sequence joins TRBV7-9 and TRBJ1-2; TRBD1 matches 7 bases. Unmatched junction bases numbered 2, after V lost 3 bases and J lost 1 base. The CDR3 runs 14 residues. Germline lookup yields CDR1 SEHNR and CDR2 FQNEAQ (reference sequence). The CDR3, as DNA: TGTGCCAGCAGCTTGGGACAGCTTAACTATGGCTACACCTTC. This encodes CASSLGQLNYGYTF.

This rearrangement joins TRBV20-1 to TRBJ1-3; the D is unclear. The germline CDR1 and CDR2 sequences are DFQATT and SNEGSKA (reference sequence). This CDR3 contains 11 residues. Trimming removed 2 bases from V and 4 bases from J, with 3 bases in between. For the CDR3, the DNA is TGCAGTGCTAGACAGGGAAACACCATATATTTT. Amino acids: CSARQGNTIYF.

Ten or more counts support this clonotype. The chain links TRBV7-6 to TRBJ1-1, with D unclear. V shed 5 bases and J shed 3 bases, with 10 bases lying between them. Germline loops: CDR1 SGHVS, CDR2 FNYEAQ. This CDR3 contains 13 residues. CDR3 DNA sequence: TGTGCCAGCAGCCCCGGGTGGGACACTGAAGCTTTCTTT. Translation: CASSPGWDTEAFF.

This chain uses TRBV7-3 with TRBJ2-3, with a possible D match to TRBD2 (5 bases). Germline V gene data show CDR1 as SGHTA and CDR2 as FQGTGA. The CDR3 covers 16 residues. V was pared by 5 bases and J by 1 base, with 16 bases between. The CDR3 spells CASSPITSSGTDTQYF. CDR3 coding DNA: TGTGCCAGCAGCCCCATAACTAGTTCGGGCACAGATACGCAGTATTTT. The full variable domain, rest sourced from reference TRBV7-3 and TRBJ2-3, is GAGVSQTPSNKVTEKGKYVELRCDPISGHTALYWYRQSLGQGPEFLIYFQGTGAADDSGLPNDRFFAVRPEGSVSTLKIQRTERGDSAVYLCASSPITSSGTDTQYFGPGTRLTVL.

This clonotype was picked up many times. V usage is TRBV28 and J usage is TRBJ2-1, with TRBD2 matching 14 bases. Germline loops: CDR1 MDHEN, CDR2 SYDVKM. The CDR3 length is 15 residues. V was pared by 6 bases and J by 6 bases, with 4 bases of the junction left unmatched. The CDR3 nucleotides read TGTGCCAGCAGATCCGGGACTAGCGGGAGCAATGAGCAGTTCTTC. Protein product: CASRSGTSGSNEQFF.

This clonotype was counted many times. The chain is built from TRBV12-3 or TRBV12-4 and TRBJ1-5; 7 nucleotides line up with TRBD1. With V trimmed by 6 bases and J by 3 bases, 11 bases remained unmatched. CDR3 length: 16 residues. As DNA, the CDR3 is TGTGCCAGCAGCGATAGCAACAGGGGACCCAATCAGCCCCAGCATTTT. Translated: CASSDSNRGPNQPQHF.